This passage covers 15 T cell receptor beta chains from one sample sequenced in a study of identical twins. Each CDR3 protein is one row after TCRdb ran MiXCR on the 5' RACE reads. The sample holds hundreds of thousands of distinct CDR3 sequences, more than 6.5% seen once. In addition, the sample was reused for a study of yellow fever vaccine responses in identical twins.

Source material: memory (CD45RO+) T cells sorted from blood. These TCRs come from a woman aged 18 to 35 in good health.

In regard to this clonotype: A much larger clone lies one base from this, so it may be a read error. The V gene is TRBV12-3 or TRBV12-4, the J gene TRBJ2-1; the D call may be TRBD1 or TRBD2 (5 bases each). This CDR3 comprises 13 residues. The CDR3 spells CASSLAGTPERFF. For the CDR3, the DNA is TGTGCCAGCAGTTTAGCGGGGACCCCCGAGCGGTTCTTC.

This clonotype was detected only a few times. The chain joins TRBV18 to TRBJ2-7; tentative D call: TRBD2 (5 bases). The CDR3 extends over 12 amino acids. Germline-derived CDR1 and CDR2 are KGHSH and LQKENI. With 5 bases removed from V and 3 bases from J, the gap between germline ends came to 8 bases. The CDR3 is CASSTTSYEQYF. DNA of the CDR3: TGTGCCAGCTCAACCACTAGCTACGAGCAGTACTTC.

In its sample, this clonotype was seen many times. This chain joins TRBV12-3 or TRBV12-4 and TRBJ1-1, with TRBD1 identical over 8 bases. There are 15 residues in the CDR3. With V trimmed by 7 bases and J by 2 bases, 9 bases remained unmatched. CDR3 nucleotide sequence: TGTGCCAGCACCCTAGGGGGACAGGTAAACACTGAAGCTTTCTTT. Translation: CASTLGGQVNTEAFF.

Ten or more counts support this clonotype. V gene TRBV11-2 combines with J gene TRBJ2-1; D is undetermined. Germline lookup yields CDR1 SGHAT and CDR2 FQNNGV. V lost 0 bases and J 5 bases, leaving 11 bases between the germline ends. The CDR3 totals 15 residues. The CDR3 DNA reads as TGTGCCAGCAGCTTAGATGGCAGACGGAACAATGAGCAGTTCTTC. It yields the protein CASSLDGRRNNEQFF.

This clonotype was detected a few times. V and J are TRBV4-3 and TRBJ1-2; tentative D call: TRBD1 (5 bases). This CDR3 is 17 amino acids long. Trimming stripped 1 base from V and 1 base from J, with 16 bases between. Per germline, CDR1 LGHNA and CDR2 YSLEER. CDR3 amino acids: CASSQALGTTLNYGYTF. For the CDR3, the DNA is TGCGCCAGCAGCCAAGCTTTGGGGACGACTCTTAACTATGGCTACACCTTC.

V gene TRBV29-1 combines with J gene TRBJ2-2; D not certain. Germline CDR1 SQVTM, CDR2 ANQGSEA. Deletions cut 4 bases from V and 1 base from J, with 7 bases between. The CDR3 length is 13 residues. Here the CDR3 DNA reads TGCAGCGTTGGGGATAAGAACACCGGGGAGCTGTTTTTT. It specifies CSVGDKNTGELFF.

This clonotype was observed at least ten times. The V gene is TRBV29-1, the J gene TRBJ2-5; perhaps TRBD2 as D (6 bases). CDR3 length equals 17 residues. Trimming pared 0 bases from V and 5 bases from J, leaving 22 bases between. CDR1 is SQVTM and CDR2 is ANQGSEA in the germline V gene. CDR3: CSVEDLPLASRGETQYF. The CDR3 coding sequence is TGCAGCGTTGAAGATCTCCCTTTGGCCAGCCGGGGGGAGACCCAGTACTTC.

This clonotype was counted a few times. This rearrangement joins TRBV29-1 to TRBJ1-1; no reliable D call. V lost 6 bases, J lost 4 bases, and 30 bases lay in between. The length of the CDR3 is 18 residues. CDR1 is SQVTM and CDR2 is ANQGSEA in the germline V gene. CDR3 DNA sequence: TGCAGCGTCCCCACCCCCTCCGGGCGCGCATCATGGGGCACTGAAGCTTTCTTT. It codes for CSVPTPSGRASWGTEAFF.

The chain is built from TRBV2 and TRBJ2-7; possible D gene TRBD2, 6 bases. The CDR3 length is 15 residues. In germline, CDR1 is SNHLY, CDR2 FYNNEI. V dropped 4 bases and J dropped 4 bases, with 17 bases sitting between them. The CDR3 region is CASSVAATSTYEQYF. The CDR3 bases are TGTGCCAGCAGTGTGGCGGCGACTAGTACTTACGAGCAGTACTTC.

This clonotype was seen more than once but under ten times. V gene TRBV6-2 or TRBV6-3 combines with J gene TRBJ2-1, with 9 bases matching TRBD1. Germline-derived CDR1 and CDR2 are MNHEY and SVGEGT. V gave up 5 bases and J gave up 7 bases; unmatched junction bases: 9. This CDR3 spans 15 amino acids. The CDR3 DNA follows: TGTGCCAGCAGTAGTACCGGGACAGGGCGGAATGAGCAGTTCTTC. This translates into CASSSTGTGRNEQFF.

The V gene is TRBV20-1, the J gene TRBJ1-5, with a possible D match to TRBD1 (6 bases). V was cut by 5 bases and J by 3 bases, with 17 bases left in between. There are 15 residues in the CDR3. The germline CDR1 and CDR2 sequences are DFQATT and SNEGSKA (reference sequence). CDR3 loop: CSAERTDRHNQPQHF. CDR3 coding DNA: TGCAGTGCTGAAAGAACGGACAGACACAATCAGCCCCAGCATTTT.

The chain recombines TRBV20-1 with TRBJ2-2; D gene unclear. Germline-derived CDR1 and CDR2 are DFQATT and SNEGSKA (reference sequence). The CDR3 is 14 residues long. V was trimmed by 6 bases and J by 0 bases, leaving 11 bases between them. The DNA for the CDR3 is TGCAGTGCAAAGGTTGGATCGAACACCGGGGAGCTGTTTTTT. Translating it yields CSAKVGSNTGELFF.

The chain is built from TRBV24-1 and TRBJ2-1, with 8 positions matching TRBD2. CDR1 KGHDR and CDR2 SFDVKD come from the germline V gene. CDR3 length equals 14 residues. The ends lost 7 bases at V and 7 bases at J; junction bases unmatched: 8. The CDR3 DNA follows: TGTGCCACCAGGGGGGATCAGCGGGGGAATGAGCAGTTCTTC. Its translation is CATRGDQRGNEQFF.

The chain combines TRBV7-3 with TRBJ2-2; no reliable D call. CDR1 is SGHTA, CDR2 FQGTGA, per germline. Trimming took 5 bases from V and 8 from J, leaving 12 bases between them. This CDR3 region has 13 residues. For the CDR3, the DNA is TGTGCCAGCAGCCCCGGTGGCTCTGGGGAGCTGTTTTTT. The encoded protein is CASSPGGSGELFF.

This clonotype was detected many times. The chain employs TRBV7-2 and TRBJ2-1; 8 positions match TRBD2. Germline-derived CDR1 and CDR2 are SGHTA and FQGNSA. This CDR3 region has 16 residues. The V and J ends lost 5 bases and 0 bases, in that order; junction bases with no gene match: 6. CDR3 bases: TGTGCCAGCAGCCGACTAGCGCTCGGCTCCTACAATGAGCAGTTCTTC. Translation: CASSRLALGSYNEQFF. Full variable domain (rest looked up from reference TRBV7-2 and TRBJ2-1): GAGVSQSPSNKVTEKGKDVELRCDPISGHTALYWYRQSLGQGLEFLIYFQGNSAPDKSGLPSDRFSAERTGGSVSTLTIQRTQQEDSAVYLCASSRLALGSYNEQFFGPGTRLTVL.